The present T cell receptor (beta chain) was sequenced within a study of blood T cells in healthy people across ages (dated by TCRdb to the mid-2010s). Context from the whole study: In model experiments, template switching captured roughly one uniquely barcoded TCR beta cDNA molecule for every two T cells. To track age-related changes in TCR beta repertoire diversity, the study relied on deep sequencing normalized with unique cDNA molecular identifiers. The donors were divided into four age groups: young (average around 17 years), middle-aged (under 40), aged (about 60) and long-lived (approximately 74). To avoid experimental bias, donors of different ages were spread randomly across the sequencing lanes. Using the same blood draw, the study looked at two additional independent replicas of 1 million unique cDNA reads for two donors, one aged 18 to 29 and the other aged 80 or older. Overall study outcomes, separate from this receptor: Conclusive comparison of naive and antigen-experienced compartments was prevented by the profiling of bulk unsorted PBMCs. Because the CMV infection status of the donors was unknown, age-related changes in expanded clonotypes may potentially have been confounded. The long-lived group showed more naive CD4+ T cells, fewer expanded clones and increased TCR diversity than the aged group, suggesting age selection. Total diversity estimates from one million sequenced T cells were considered lower bounds and underestimates. The percentage of naive T cells measured by flow cytometry correlated strongly with observed TCR beta diversity. As age increased, observed TCR beta diversity per million T cells dropped in a roughly linear way, and a significant reduction was already evident by age about 40.

Library preparation employed 5' RACE. The run used an Illumina HiSeq 2500. A second about 7 to 12 cycle PCR used a sample-barcoded 5' primer and a J-beta primer mix. A template-switch 5' adaptor carrying 12 random nucleotides introduced a unique molecular identifier onto each TCR beta cDNA molecule. Each sample yielded at least 3 million CDR3-containing paired-end reads. First-strand cDNA was synthesized from all RNA with the Mint cDNA synthesis kit, primed by a TRBC-specific oligonucleotide. All cDNA was treated with uracil-DNA glycosylase and then went through a first 18-cycle PCR with the universal primers M1SS and BC2_uni_R. On the study's bioinformatics: For normalization, 1 million high-quality reads, each with a distinct molecular identifier, were randomly selected from each sample. Reads with shared molecular identifiers were discarded instead of being binned into consensus sequences. MiTCR, set to a Q25 quality threshold and the strictest error-elimination algorithm, was used for CDR3 identification, clonotype clustering and error correction. A nonparametric unseen species model with Euler transformation was used to estimate a lower bound on total TCR beta diversity. In TCRdb, the public reads were trimmed at Q25 with fastp and aligned with MiXCR, with productive beta chains retained. Entries that share a CDR3 protein sequence are merged under the most common genes and DNA. TCRdb's processing, not the study's, gives the V and J calls here. The sample has 650,000 to 1,000,000 distinct CDR3 sequences on record, about 34% of them singletons. About an eighth of the sample rests with the top ten.

The donors were 40 or so Caucasian individuals from Russia, aged about 6 to 100 years, who were systemically healthy. Roughly 9 milliliters of peripheral blood were drawn from each donor into EDTA-treated Vacutainer tubes. Ficoll-Paque density-gradient centrifugation was used to isolate PBMCs, with at least 7 million per sample. Trizol reagent was used to extract total RNA from PBMCs, with at least 5 micrograms per sample. The percentages of naive CD45RAhigh/CD27high T cells were determined by flow cytometry on a PBMC aliquot from every donor. As to this clonotype: No cognate antigen has been identified for it. One base away there is no much larger clone; base qualities are not given.

From the cysteine up to the phenylalanine, the CDR3 has a length of 15 residues. Only the CDR3 DNA stays, 45 bases, in frame from base 1. From a lookup of the germline V gene (reference sequence), CDR1 and CDR2 are DFQATT and SNEGSKA. The sequence links TRBV20-1 to TRBJ2-7; 13 bases in the junction line up with TRBD2. Matching the DNA end better, TRBJ2-5 makes the J call doubtful. Sample: blood. This receptor was taken from a man aged 18 to 35 in good health. The CDR3 reads CSAKTSGGSGETQYF. The DNA sequence is TGCAGTGCCAAGACTAGCGGGGGGTCTGGGGAGACCCAGTACTTC.